These T cell receptor beta chains were read from a single sample in a study of Ad26.COV2.S vaccination and SARS-CoV-2 variants. Sequenced by immunoSEQ multiplex PCR; TCRdb stores in-frame clones only, minus some. Of approximately 450,000 clones in the sample, over 75% were seen once. The material sequenced was peripheral blood, taken in a trial of Ad26.COV2.S vaccine versus placebo. The receptors shown here come from a person between 18 and 65 years old who received the Ad26.COV2.S COVID-19 vaccine or a placebo. The CDR3 runs from the conserved cysteine through the conserved F or W. D genes are given only for firm matches. Some rows have no size entry. The others give once, few or many, or a class for an expanded clone.

D gene: TRBD1; clone size: once; J gene: TRBJ2-3; V gene: TRBV13; CDR3 protein: CASSSDRDRSTDTQYF; CDR3 DNA: TGTGCCAGCAGCTCCGACCGGGACAGGAGCACAGATACGCAGTATTTT
D gene: NA; clone size: NA; J gene: TRBJ2-2; V gene: TRBV6-4; CDR3 protein: CASSDSGAGELFF; CDR3 DNA: TGTGCCAGCAGTGACTCTGGGGCCGGGGAGCTGTTTTTT
D gene: NA; clone size: NA; J gene: TRBJ2-5; V gene: TRBV7-3; CDR3 protein: CASSSGPPETQYF; CDR3 DNA: TGTGCCAGCAGCTCAGGACCCCCAGAGACCCAGTACTTC
D gene: NA; clone size: NA; J gene: TRBJ1-6; V gene: TRBV3-1/TRBV3-2; CDR3 protein: CASSQDLNSPLHF; CDR3 DNA: TGTGCCAGCAGCCAAGATCTTAATTCACCCCTCCACTTT
D gene: NA; clone size: NA; J gene: TRBJ1-5; V gene: TRBV7-2; CDR3 protein: CASSLEISSNQPQHF; CDR3 DNA: TGTGCCAGCAGCTTAGAAATCAGTAGCAATCAGCCCCAGCATTTT
D gene: TRBD1; clone size: NA; J gene: TRBJ2-1; V gene: TRBV4-3; CDR3 protein: CASSLGTGVNEQFF; CDR3 DNA: TGCGCCAGCAGCCTCGGGACAGGGGTCAATGAGCAGTTCTTC
D gene: NA; clone size: once; J gene: TRBJ1-3; V gene: TRBV7-2; CDR3 protein: CASGEISGNTIYF; CDR3 DNA: TGTGCCAGCGGGGAAATCTCTGGAAACACCATATATTTT
D gene: TRBD2; clone size: NA; J gene: TRBJ2-1; V gene: TRBV12-3/TRBV12-4; CDR3 protein: CASNQWEGNEQFF; CDR3 DNA: TGTGCCAGCAACCAATGGGAGGGCAATGAGCAGTTCTTC
D gene: NA; clone size: NA; J gene: TRBJ2-1; V gene: TRBV29-1; CDR3 protein: CSVPLSVTAPYNEQFF; CDR3 DNA: TGCAGCGTGCCCCTCAGCGTTACGGCCCCCTACAATGAGCAGTTCTTC
D gene: NA; clone size: NA; J gene: TRBJ2-3; V gene: TRBV5-8; CDR3 protein: CASSLDRSRGTQYF; CDR3 DNA: TGTGCCAGCAGCTTGGACAGGTCGAGGGGAACGCAGTATTTT